These T cell receptor beta chains were read from a single sample in a study of metastatic and nonmetastatic thyroid tumors. MiXCR reprocessed the PCR reads for TCRdb. Here the sample spans around 50,000 clones, 25% to 30% being singletons. The sample taken for sequencing was blood. All receptors come from a female donor with papillary thyroid cancer or a benign thyroid nodule (not recorded which). Some clones in this sample may be carry-over from other donors' samples. CDR3s include the opening cysteine and the closing phenylalanine or tryptophan. A D gene is named only where the DNA matches it firmly. The size of a clone is reported for some rows only, either as once, few or many, or as a class for expanded clones.

clone size: many; V gene: TRBV27; J gene: TRBJ1-2; D gene: TRBD1; CDR3 protein: CASSRQGAHGYTF; CDR3 DNA: TGTGCCAGCAGCAGACAGGGGGCGCATGGCTACACCTTC
clone size: many; V gene: TRBV20-1; J gene: TRBJ2-1; D gene: NA; CDR3 protein: CSVDRRPYNEQFF; CDR3 DNA: TGCAGTGTTGATAGAAGGCCCTACAATGAGCAGTTCTTC
clone size: NA; V gene: TRBV5-1; J gene: TRBJ1-1; D gene: NA; CDR3 protein: CASSPQVSAFF; CDR3 DNA: TGCGCCAGCAGCCCCCAAGTGAGTGCTTTCTTT
clone size: few; V gene: TRBV27; J gene: TRBJ2-3; D gene: TRBD2; CDR3 protein: CASSFGFTGGPIDTQYF; CDR3 DNA: TGTGCCAGCAGTTTCGGGTTTACGGGAGGGCCGATAGATACGCAGTATTTT
clone size: many; V gene: TRBV7-2; J gene: TRBJ2-2; D gene: TRBD1; CDR3 protein: CASSEIGTGNTGELFF; CDR3 DNA: TGTGCCAGCAGCGAGATTGGGACAGGGAACACCGGGGAGCTGTTTTTT
clone size: medium-sized; V gene: TRBV28; J gene: TRBJ1-3; D gene: NA; CDR3 protein: CASSLFAGARGNTIYF; CDR3 DNA: TGTGCCAGCAGTTTATTCGCAGGGGCCAGGGGAAACACCATATATTTT
clone size: NA; V gene: TRBV11-2; J gene: TRBJ2-2; D gene: TRBD2; CDR3 protein: CASSLELAENTGELFF; CDR3 DNA: TGTGCCAGCAGCTTAGAACTAGCGGAGAACACCGGGGAGCTGTTTTTT
clone size: NA; V gene: TRBV18; J gene: TRBJ2-2; D gene: NA; CDR3 protein: CASSPRQSNTGELFF; CDR3 DNA: TGTGCCAGCTCACCACGACAGTCGAACACCGGGGAGCTGTTTTTT
clone size: few; V gene: TRBV6-1; J gene: TRBJ1-2; D gene: NA; CDR3 protein: CASSDRRGHYGYTF; CDR3 DNA: TGTGCCAGCAGCGACCGACGGGGGCACTATGGCTACACCTTC
clone size: NA; V gene: TRBV6-5; J gene: TRBJ2-5; D gene: NA; CDR3 protein: CASTAGEREGSETQYF; CDR3 DNA: TGTGCCAGCACTGCAGGGGAGAGGGAGGGGAGCGAGACCCAGTACTTC
clone size: few; V gene: TRBV6-2/TRBV6-3; J gene: TRBJ2-1; D gene: TRBD1; CDR3 protein: CASSYSMTGSSYNEQFF; CDR3 DNA: TGTGCCAGCAGTTACTCGATGACAGGGAGCTCCTACAATGAGCAGTTCTTC
clone size: medium-sized; V gene: TRBV2; J gene: TRBJ1-6; D gene: NA; CDR3 protein: CASSAPLHF; CDR3 DNA: TGTGCCAGCAGTGCACCCCTCCACTTT
clone size: few; V gene: TRBV7-9; J gene: TRBJ2-7; D gene: TRBD2; CDR3 protein: CASSPSGSTSYEQYF; CDR3 DNA: TGTGCCAGCAGCCCTAGCGGGAGTACTTCCTACGAGCAGTACTTC
clone size: NA; V gene: TRBV19; J gene: TRBJ2-1; D gene: TRBD2; CDR3 protein: CASSPSGASSYNEQFF; CDR3 DNA: TGTGCCAGTAGCCCGAGCGGGGCGAGCTCCTACAATGAGCAGTTCTTC
clone size: few; V gene: TRBV28; J gene: TRBJ1-6; D gene: NA; CDR3 protein: CASRTRDDGNSPLHF; CDR3 DNA: TGTGCCAGCAGGACCCGGGACGACGGGAATTCACCCCTCCACTTT
clone size: few; V gene: TRBV10-1; J gene: TRBJ2-7; D gene: NA; CDR3 protein: CASTGGQGVSRSYEQYF; CDR3 DNA: TGCGCCAGCACAGGGGGGCAGGGGGTCTCCCGCTCCTACGAGCAGTACTTC
clone size: few; V gene: TRBV6-1; J gene: TRBJ1-2; D gene: NA; CDR3 protein: CASSWGSTTGYTF; CDR3 DNA: TGTGCCAGCAGCTGGGGCAGTACTACTGGCTACACCTTC
clone size: NA; V gene: TRBV6-1; J gene: TRBJ2-7; D gene: NA; CDR3 protein: CASVRDMGEQYF; CDR3 DNA: TGTGCCAGTGTCCGGGACATGGGCGAGCAGTACTTC
clone size: many; V gene: TRBV24-1; J gene: TRBJ2-3; D gene: NA; CDR3 protein: CATKARGADTQYF; CDR3 DNA: TGTGCCACCAAGGCCAGGGGGGCAGATACGCAGTATTTT
clone size: NA; V gene: TRBV20-1; J gene: TRBJ2-1; D gene: TRBD2; CDR3 protein: CSASGGAYNEQFF; CDR3 DNA: TGCAGTGCTAGCGGGGGGGCCTACAATGAGCAGTTCTTC
clone size: NA; V gene: TRBV5-1; J gene: TRBJ2-7; D gene: NA; CDR3 protein: CASSRDNYEQYF; CDR3 DNA: TGCGCCAGCAGCCGGGACAACTACGAGCAGTACTTC
clone size: NA; V gene: TRBV5-1; J gene: TRBJ2-2; D gene: TRBD1; CDR3 protein: CASSWTGTGELFF; CDR3 DNA: TGCGCCAGCAGCTGGACAGGGACCGGGGAGCTGTTTTTT
clone size: NA; V gene: TRBV27; J gene: TRBJ2-7; D gene: NA; CDR3 protein: CASSSIPGTHEQYF; CDR3 DNA: TGTGCCAGCAGTTCGATTCCCGGGACCCACGAGCAGTACTTC
clone size: few; V gene: TRBV12-3/TRBV12-4; J gene: TRBJ2-1; D gene: TRBD2; CDR3 protein: CASRRTSGRVEQFF; CDR3 DNA: TGTGCCAGCAGAAGGACTAGCGGGAGGGTTGAGCAGTTCTTC
clone size: NA; V gene: TRBV30; J gene: TRBJ2-7; D gene: NA; CDR3 protein: CAWSIGYEQYF; CDR3 DNA: TGTGCCTGGAGTATCGGCTACGAGCAGTACTTC
clone size: many; V gene: TRBV6-4; J gene: TRBJ1-1; D gene: NA; CDR3 protein: CASSVTVNTEAFF; CDR3 DNA: TGTGCCAGCAGTGTGACAGTGAACACTGAAGCTTTCTTT
clone size: few; V gene: TRBV6-2/TRBV6-3; J gene: TRBJ2-3; D gene: TRBD2; CDR3 protein: CASSYGGRRTDTQYF; CDR3 DNA: TGTGCCAGCAGTTACGGCGGGAGGAGGACAGATACGCAGTATTTT
clone size: few; V gene: TRBV12-5; J gene: TRBJ2-1; D gene: NA; CDR3 protein: CASGLVYSGEQFF; CDR3 DNA: TGTGCTAGTGGTTTGGTATATTCCGGTGAGCAGTTCTTC
clone size: NA; V gene: TRBV9; J gene: TRBJ2-2; D gene: NA; CDR3 protein: CASSLGGTGELFF; CDR3 DNA: TGTGCCAGCAGCCTTGGAGGCACCGGGGAGCTGTTTTTT
clone size: once; V gene: TRBV27; J gene: TRBJ2-1; D gene: NA; CDR3 protein: CASSSPAPTGGAYNEQFF; CDR3 DNA: TGTGCCAGCAGTTCCCCCGCGCCTACAGGGGGGGCCTACAATGAGCAGTTCTTC
clone size: few; V gene: TRBV29-1; J gene: TRBJ2-1; D gene: NA; CDR3 protein: CSVRVPYNEQFF; CDR3 DNA: TGCAGCGTTCGGGTCCCCTACAATGAGCAGTTCTTC
clone size: few; V gene: TRBV12-3/TRBV12-4; J gene: TRBJ2-2; D gene: TRBD1; CDR3 protein: CASSLGTGGSGGTGELFF; CDR3 DNA: TGTGCCAGCAGTCTGGGGACAGGGGGCTCCGGTGGAACCGGTGAGCTGTTTTTT
clone size: few; V gene: TRBV27; J gene: TRBJ1-6; D gene: NA; CDR3 protein: CASSFSRQSPLHF; CDR3 DNA: TGTGCCAGCAGTTTCTCCCGACAGTCACCCCTCCACTTT
clone size: NA; V gene: TRBV11-3; J gene: TRBJ2-2; D gene: NA; CDR3 protein: CASSLVRGGNTGELFF; CDR3 DNA: TGTGCCAGCAGCTTAGTGAGGGGAGGGAACACCGGGGAGCTGTTTTTT
clone size: NA; V gene: TRBV30; J gene: TRBJ1-2; D gene: TRBD1; CDR3 protein: CAWSTTGSRGYTF; CDR3 DNA: TGTGCCTGGAGCACGACAGGGTCTCGTGGCTACACCTTC
clone size: NA; V gene: TRBV20-1; J gene: TRBJ1-1; D gene: NA; CDR3 protein: CSALGPNTEAFF; CDR3 DNA: TGCAGTGCTTTGGGACCTAACACTGAAGCTTTCTTT
clone size: few; V gene: TRBV2; J gene: TRBJ2-2; D gene: TRBD1; CDR3 protein: CASSETGGRTGELFF; CDR3 DNA: TGTGCCAGCAGCGAAACAGGGGGCAGGACCGGGGAGCTGTTTTTT
clone size: many; V gene: TRBV7-8; J gene: TRBJ2-1; D gene: TRBD2; CDR3 protein: CASSRKLAGESYNEQFF; CDR3 DNA: TGTGCCAGCAGTCGTAAACTAGCGGGGGAATCCTACAATGAGCAGTTCTTC
clone size: few; V gene: TRBV6-1; J gene: TRBJ1-5; D gene: NA; CDR3 protein: CASRHRILESSQHF; CDR3 DNA: TGTGCCAGCAGACACAGAATTTTGGAATCGTCCCAGCATTTT
clone size: few; V gene: TRBV28; J gene: TRBJ1-5; D gene: NA; CDR3 protein: CASSLGGSFNQPQHF; CDR3 DNA: TGTGCCAGCAGTTTAGGGGGCTCTTTCAATCAGCCCCAGCATTTT
clone size: NA; V gene: TRBV7-4; J gene: TRBJ2-3; D gene: NA; CDR3 protein: CASSLASFLPDTQYF; CDR3 DNA: TGTGCCAGCAGCTTAGCTAGTTTTCTGCCAGATACGCAGTATTTT
clone size: NA; V gene: TRBV20-1; J gene: TRBJ1-5; D gene: NA; CDR3 protein: CSARGTGSDQPQHF; CDR3 DNA: TGCAGTGCTAGAGGGACGGGGTCAGATCAGCCCCAGCATTTT
clone size: NA; V gene: TRBV9; J gene: TRBJ2-7; D gene: TRBD2; CDR3 protein: CASSVGTSGSYEQYF; CDR3 DNA: TGTGCCAGCAGCGTAGGGACTAGCGGATCCTACGAGCAGTACTTC
clone size: NA; V gene: TRBV7-7; J gene: TRBJ2-2; D gene: NA; CDR3 protein: CASSLEVGGELFF; CDR3 DNA: TGTGCCAGCAGCTTAGAGGTGGGCGGGGAGCTGTTTTTT